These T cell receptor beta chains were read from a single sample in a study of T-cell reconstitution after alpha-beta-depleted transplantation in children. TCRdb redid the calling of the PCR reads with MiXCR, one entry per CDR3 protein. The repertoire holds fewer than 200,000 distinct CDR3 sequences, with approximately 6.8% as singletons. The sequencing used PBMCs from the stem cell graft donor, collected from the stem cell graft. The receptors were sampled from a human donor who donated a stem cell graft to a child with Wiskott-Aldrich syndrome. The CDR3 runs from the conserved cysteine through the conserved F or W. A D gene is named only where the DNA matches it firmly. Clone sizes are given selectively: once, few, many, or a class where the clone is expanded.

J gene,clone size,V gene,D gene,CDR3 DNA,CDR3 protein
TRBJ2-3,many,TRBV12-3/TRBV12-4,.,TGTGCCAGCAGTTTGGCAACATTCCAGGATACGCAGTATTTT,CASSLATFQDTQYF
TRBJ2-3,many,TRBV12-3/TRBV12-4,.,TGTGCCAGCAGTTACAGCATGGGACCAGATACGCAGTATTTT,CASSYSMGPDTQYF
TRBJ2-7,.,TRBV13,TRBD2,TGTGCCAGCAACCGACTAGCGGAACCTTACGAGCAGTACTTC,CASNRLAEPYEQYF
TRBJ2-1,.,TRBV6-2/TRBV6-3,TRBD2,TGTGCCAGCGGGATGGGCCCTAGCGGGAGGGCCGTGGATGAGCAGTTCTTC,CASGMGPSGRAVDEQFF
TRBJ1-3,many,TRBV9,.,TGTGCCAGCAGCGGGGGGCGACAACTACCACAAGGAAACACCATATATTTT,CASSGGRQLPQGNTIYF
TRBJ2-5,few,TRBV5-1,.,TGCGCCAGCAGCTCTCTAGGAATCGGAGAGACCCAGTACTTC,CASSSLGIGETQYF
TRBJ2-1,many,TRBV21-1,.,TGTGCCAGCAGCATCCCCCGCTCGGGACAGGGGAATGAGCAGTTCTTC,CASSIPRSGQGNEQFF
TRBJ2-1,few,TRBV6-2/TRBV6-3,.,TGTGCCAGCATAGGTAGCGGAAACAATGAGCAGTTCTTC,CASIGSGNNEQFF
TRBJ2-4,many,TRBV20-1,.,TGCAGTGCTAGTGGGGGCAGGCTAGCCAAAAACATTCAGTACTTC,CSASGGRLAKNIQYF
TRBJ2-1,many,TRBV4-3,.,TGCGCCAGCAGCCAAGAACCCGGGACCAATCTCTTCTTC,CASSQEPGTNLFF
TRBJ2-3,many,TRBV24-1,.,TGTGCCACCAGTGATTTATCGCCCCGGGACGGGTCTAGCACAGATACGCAGTATTTT,CATSDLSPRDGSSTDTQYF
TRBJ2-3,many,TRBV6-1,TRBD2,TGTGCCAGCTTCATAAGGGCTAGCGGGAGGATCCATACGCAGTATTTT,CASFIRASGRIHTQYF
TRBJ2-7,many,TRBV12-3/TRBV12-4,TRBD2,TGTGCCAGCAGACCGGCTAGCGGGTACTACGAGCAGTACTTC,CASRPASGYYEQYF
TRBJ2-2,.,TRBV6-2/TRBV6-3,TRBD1,TGTGCCAGCAGTCGTTGGGGACAGGTTGGAACCGGGGAGCTGTTTTTT,CASSRWGQVGTGELFF
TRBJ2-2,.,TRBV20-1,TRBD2,TGCTGTGCTAGAGATTCTCTAGCGGGAGAGCCAGGGGAGCTGTTTTTT,CCARDSLAGEPGELFF
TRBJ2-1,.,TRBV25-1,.,TGTGCCAGCAGGGGACCGGGTCCTCTAAATGAGCAGTTCTTC,CASRGPGPLNEQFF